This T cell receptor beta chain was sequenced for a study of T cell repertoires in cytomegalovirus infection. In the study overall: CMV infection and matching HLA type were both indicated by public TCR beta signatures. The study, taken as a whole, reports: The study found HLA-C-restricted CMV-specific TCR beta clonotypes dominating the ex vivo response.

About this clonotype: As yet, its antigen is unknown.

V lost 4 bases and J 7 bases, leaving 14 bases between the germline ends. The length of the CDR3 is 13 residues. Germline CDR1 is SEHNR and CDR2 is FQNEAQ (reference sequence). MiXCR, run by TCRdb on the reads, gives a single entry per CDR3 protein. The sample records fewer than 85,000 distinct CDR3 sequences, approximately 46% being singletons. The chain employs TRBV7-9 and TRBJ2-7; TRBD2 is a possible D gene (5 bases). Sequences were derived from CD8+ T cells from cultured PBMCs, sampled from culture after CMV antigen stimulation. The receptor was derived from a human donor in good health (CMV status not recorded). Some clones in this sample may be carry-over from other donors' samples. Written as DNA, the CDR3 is TGTGCCAGCAGCTCGGAAAGTCCGGGGGAGCAGTACTTC. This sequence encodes CASSSESPGEQYF.